A selection of T cell receptor beta chains follows, all from one sample in a study of shared clonotypes between healthy human individuals. Clones were sequenced by immunoSEQ multiplex PCR, and TCRdb holds only the in-frame ones, with some missing. The sample has approximately 1,500,000 clones, roughly 98% seen once. The specimen was naive CD4+ T cells sorted from blood. Receptors originate from a man under 40 in good health. Each CDR3 is given with its conserved first and last residue. A D gene is named only where the DNA matches it firmly. Expanded clones get a size class; other rows say once, few or many, or leave the size out.

abundance	v_gene	j_gene	d_gene	CDR3nt	CDR3aa
-	TRBV28	TRBJ1-1	TRBD1	TGTGCCAGCAGTCCCCTACCGGGACAGGCTGAAGCTTTCTTT	CASSPLPGQAEAFF
-	TRBV30	TRBJ1-5	-	TGTGCCTGGAGTGTAAACGCCGGACATCAGCCCCAGCATTTT	CAWSVNAGHQPQHF
-	TRBV4-2	TRBJ2-1	TRBD2	TGTGCCAGCAGCCAAGTCGGGACTAGCGGGCGCAATGAGCAGTTCTTC	CASSQVGTSGRNEQFF
-	TRBV30	TRBJ2-2	-	TGTGCCTCGGGAGCGGGGAACACCGGGGAGCTGTTTTTT	CASGAGNTGELFF
-	TRBV28	TRBJ2-3	-	TGTGCCAGCAGTTTAGCCTCTCCCCCGCCGCAGTATTTT	CASSLASPPPQYF
-	TRBV29-1	TRBJ2-7	-	TGCAGCGCGGCCTCCTCCTACGAGCAGTACTTC	CSAASSYEQYF
-	TRBV29-1	TRBJ2-7	TRBD2	TGCAGCGTAGCGGGAGCCCTCTACGAGCAGTACTTC	CSVAGALYEQYF
-	TRBV18	TRBJ2-5	TRBD1	TGTGCCAGCTCACCAAGGACAGGGGGCCAAGAGACCCAGTACTTC	CASSPRTGGQETQYF
-	TRBV5-1	TRBJ1-3	-	TGCGCCAGCAGCTTGGAAGCGCAGGGGTTGGGAGGAAACACCATATATTTT	CASSLEAQGLGGNTIYF
once	TRBV7-7	TRBJ2-3	TRBD2	TGTGCTAGCAGCTTAGCGGGGGCTAGCACAGATACGCAGTATTTT	CASSLAGASTDTQYF
-	TRBV7-9	TRBJ2-2	-	TGTGCCAGCAGCTTCCCAAAACAGGGAGCGAACACCGGGGAGCTGTTTTTT	CASSFPKQGANTGELFF
-	TRBV29-1	TRBJ1-1	-	TGCAGCGGGACAAGGCGCGCCGGGGGGAACACTGAAGCTTTCTTT	CSGTRRAGGNTEAFF
-	TRBV5-4	TRBJ2-3	TRBD1	TGTGCCAGCAGCTTGGCTCCGGGACAGCCGTATAGCACAGATACGCAGTATTTT	CASSLAPGQPYSTDTQYF
-	TRBV10-1	TRBJ2-2	-	TGCGCCAGCAGTAGGAGTATCACCGGGGAGCTGTTTTTT	CASSRSITGELFF
-	TRBV6-5	TRBJ2-2	-	TGTGCCAGCAGTTACACCGCTGGCACCGGGGAGCTGTTTTTT	CASSYTAGTGELFF
-	TRBV7-2	TRBJ2-7	-	TGTGCCAGCAGCTTAGTTCGTGGCTTCGGGTACGAGCAGTACTTC	CASSLVRGFGYEQYF
-	TRBV7-9	TRBJ2-7	-	TGTGCCAGCAGCTGGCTTGAGGACGACTACGAGCAGTACTTC	CASSWLEDDYEQYF
-	TRBV28	TRBJ1-1	TRBD1	TGTGCCAGCACCCAGGGGGCAACTTCTCGCGGTTTCTTT	CASTQGATSRGFF
-	TRBV15	TRBJ2-7	-	TGTGCCACCAGATTACCGGGGATCGACGAGCAGTACTTC	CATRLPGIDEQYF
-	TRBV25-1	TRBJ2-3	-	TGTGCCAGCAGTGATTCGGGGGCCCGGGCGGCAGATACGCAGTATTTT	CASSDSGARAADTQYF
-	TRBV25-1	TRBJ2-5	-	TGTGCCAGCAGTGAATTGGCGGGGAGAGAGACCCAGTACTTC	CASSELAGRETQYF
-	TRBV30	TRBJ2-3	TRBD2	TGTGCCTGGATGGCTAGCGGGGTGGATACGCAGTATTTT	CAWMASGVDTQYF
-	TRBV14	TRBJ2-7	-	TGTGCCAGCAGCCAAGTGGGGGGCCACTTTGTATACGAGCAGTACTTC	CASSQVGGHFVYEQYF
once	TRBV6-5	TRBJ1-4	TRBD1	TGTGCCAGCAGACGGACAGGGGAGAATGAAAAACTGTTTTTT	CASRRTGENEKLFF
-	TRBV12-2	TRBJ2-2	-	TGTGCAAGTCGCTTAGCCCCTAGCCCAACGGGACTAACAAACACCGGGGAGCTGTTTTTT	CASRLAPSPTGLTNTGELFF
-	TRBV5-4	TRBJ2-1	-	TGTGCCAGCAGCTTGGTCCGGGTTTCAGCTGAGCAGTTCTTC	CASSLVRVSAEQFF
-	TRBV12-5	TRBJ2-1	-	TGTGCTAGTGGTTTAACGGGGAATGAGCAGTTCTTC	CASGLTGNEQFF
-	TRBV6-5	TRBJ2-1	-	TGTGCCAGCAGCCGTTACAGGGTTTCAAGAAATGAGCAGTTCTTC	CASSRYRVSRNEQFF
-	TRBV5-1	TRBJ2-1	TRBD2	TGCGCCAGCAGCTTGGAAGTAGCGGGATTGAATGAGCAGTTCTTC	CASSLEVAGLNEQFF
-	TRBV30	TRBJ1-1	-	TGTGCCTGGAGCGCCGGGAACACTGAAGCTTTCTTT	CAWSAGNTEAFF
-	TRBV27	TRBJ1-3	-	TGTGCCAGCACCGGAGACAGGGGAAACACCATATATTTT	CASTGDRGNTIYF
-	TRBV19	TRBJ2-3	-	TGTGCCAGTAGTATCAATCAGGGGCTCCAAGGCACAGATACGCAGTATTTT	CASSINQGLQGTDTQYF
-	TRBV19	TRBJ1-1	TRBD1	TGTGCCAGTAGTTCCCAGGGGGCAGGAGGCACTGAAGCTTTCTTT	CASSSQGAGGTEAFF